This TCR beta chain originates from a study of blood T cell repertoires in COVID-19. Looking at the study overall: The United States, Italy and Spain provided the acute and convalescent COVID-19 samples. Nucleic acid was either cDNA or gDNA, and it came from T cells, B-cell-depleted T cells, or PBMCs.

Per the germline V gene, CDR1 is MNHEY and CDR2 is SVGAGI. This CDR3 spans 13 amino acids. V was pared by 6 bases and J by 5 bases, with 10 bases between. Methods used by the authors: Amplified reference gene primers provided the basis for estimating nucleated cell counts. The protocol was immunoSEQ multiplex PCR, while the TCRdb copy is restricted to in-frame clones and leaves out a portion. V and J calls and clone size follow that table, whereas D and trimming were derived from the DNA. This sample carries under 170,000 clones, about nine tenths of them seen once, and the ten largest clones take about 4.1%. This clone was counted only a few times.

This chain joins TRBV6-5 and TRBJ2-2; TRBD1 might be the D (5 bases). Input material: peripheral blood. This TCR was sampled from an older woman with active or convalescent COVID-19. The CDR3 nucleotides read TGTGCCAGCAGGCGACAGATGACCGGGGAGCTGTTTTTT. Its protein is CASRRQMTGELFF.